This paragraph covers one T cell receptor (beta chain) sequence. The data are from a study of blood T cell repertoires in COVID-19. As for the study in general: T cells, B-cell-depleted T cells, or PBMCs provided the cDNA or gDNA that served as material.

Some clones are missing from TCRdb's copy, which holds only in-frame ones; the method was immunoSEQ multiplex PCR. The sample holds approximately 140,000 clones, around 87% seen once. The CDR3 spans 11 residues. Trimming pared 10 bases from V and 8 bases from J, leaving 14 bases between. Germline CDR1 reads MGHRA; CDR2 reads YSYEKL. The chain employs TRBV4-1 and TRBJ1-2, with a weak D call TRBD1 (5 bases). The TCR sequence derives from a man between 65 and 80 years old with active COVID-19. The specimen sequenced was peripheral blood. The CDR3 DNA sequence: TGCGCCACCCTTGGGGGGAACGGCTACACCTTC. It yields the protein CATLGGNGYTF.